This T cell receptor (beta chain) is drawn from a study of PD-1 blockade in classical Hodgkin lymphoma. Clones were read by immunoSEQ multiplex PCR, and TCRdb kept only the in-frame ones, dropping some. The repertoire consists of about 12,000 clones, with 79% occurring once and the leading ten covering 1.5% to 2%. Every patient had relapsed following autologous stem cell transplantation, and cohorts differed in brentuximab vedotin exposure. Magnetic negative selection was used to purify CD4+ T cells from PBMCs that had been thawed. The best responses consisted of complete response, partial response or progressive disease. The source material was CD4+ T cells from blood, sampled at baseline. This TCR was recovered from a human donor with classical Hodgkin lymphoma.

CDR3: CASSLSYTGGYGYTF. Written as DNA, the CDR3 is TGTGCCAGCAGTTTATCGTATACAGGGGGCTATGGCTACACCTTC. The V call is TRBV27, the J call TRBJ1-2, with TRBD1 matching 8 bases. V was clipped by 0 bases and J by 4 bases; unmatched bases: 4. The length of the CDR3 is 15 residues. CDR1 and CDR2 from the germline V gene are MNHEY and SMNVEV (reference sequence).